The TCR beta chain described here comes from a study of T cells after yellow fever vaccination. Findings and caveats of the study: Contaminating bulk clonotypes could be abundant in FACS-sorted repertoires.

TCRdb ran MiXCR on the 5' RACE reads and lists one entry per CDR3 protein. Seen here are 9,500 to 15,000 distinct CDR3 sequences, roughly 6% observed once, and the top ten hold roughly 0.87%. This clonotype was found many times. V was clipped by 11 bases and J by 0 bases, with 20 bases between them. The CDR3 has 15 amino acids. CDR1 is SNHLY, CDR2 FYNNEI, per germline. This sequence joins TRBV2 and TRBJ2-7, with D possibly TRBD2 on 7 matching bases. The sequences come from PBMCs, either bulk or a sorted T-cell subset (CD4+, CD8+, memory, or dextramer-sorted; not recorded which), collected on the day of the yellow fever booster vaccination. This clonotype originated in a young man who received the YFV17D yellow fever vaccine. The CDR3 nucleotides read TGTGCCGCTGGAGGGGGGGACCCGAGCTCCTACGAGCAGTACTTC. As protein: CAAGGGDPSSYEQYF. The variable domain in full, with the rest retrieved from reference TRBV2 and TRBJ2-7, is EPEVTQTPSHQVTQMGQEVILRCVPISNHLYFYWYRQILGQKVEFLVSFYNNEISEKSEIFDDQFSVERPDGSNFTLKIRSTKLEDSAMYFCAAGGGDPSSYEQYFGPGTRLTVT.